These 29 T cell receptor beta chains were all obtained from the same sample, sequenced in a study of Ad26.COV2.S vaccination and SARS-CoV-2 variants. Noted treatment: roughly 20 received Ad26.COV2.S at low or high dose, single or two shots; about 5 received placebo; per-sample allocation not given. Following the first vaccine or placebo injection, samples were taken on day 63. Method: immunoSEQ multiplex PCR; TCRdb's copy keeps in-frame clones and lacks some. The profile shows 350,000 to 550,000 clones, 89% of them singletons. The sample consisted of peripheral blood, taken in a trial of Ad26.COV2.S vaccine versus placebo. These receptors were obtained from a person between 18 and 60 years old who received the Ad26.COV2.S COVID-19 vaccine or a placebo.

On this clone itself: In the same sample, other DNA sequences code for this CDR3. This chain links TRBV5-4 with TRBJ1-1, with D possibly matching TRBD1 (5 bases). The CDR3 runs to 14 residues. V was pared by 2 bases and J by 4 bases, with 12 bases between. The V gene's germline CDR1 is SGHNT and CDR2 YYREEE (reference sequence). CDR3 protein: CASSLVGVATEAFF. In nucleotides, the CDR3 is TGTGCCAGCAGCTTAGTGGGGGTGGCCACTGAAGCTTTCTTT.

The chain is built from TRBV5-1 and TRBJ2-7; TRBD1 might be the D (6 bases). This CDR3 region has 15 residues. Trimming shortened V by 4 bases and J by 4 bases, and 18 bases separated the two germline ends. The germline V gene has CDR1 SGHRS and CDR2 YFSETQ. This CDR3 is CASSPTRQVMYEQYF. DNA for the CDR3: TGCGCCAGCAGCCCAACCCGACAGGTCATGTACGAGCAGTACTTC.

V usage is TRBV5-8 and J usage is TRBJ2-3; the match to TRBD2 covers 8 bases. The ends lost 2 bases at V and 6 bases at J; junction bases unmatched: 8. The CDR3 extends over 15 amino acids. Germline CDR1 reads SGHTS; CDR2 reads YDEGEE. In nucleotides, the CDR3 is TGTGCCAGCAGCTTCGTAGAGCGGGGGACGGATACGCAGTATTTT. Translating it yields CASSFVERGTDTQYF.

The rearrangement links TRBV5-1 to TRBJ1-3; D remains unclear. The germline V and J ends were trimmed by 4 bases and 0 bases, with 14 bases remaining between them. The germline V gene has CDR1 SGHRS and CDR2 YFSETQ. This CDR3 is built from 16 residues. The CDR3 is CASSAGQASSGNTIYF. CDR3 DNA: TGCGCCAGCAGCGCCGGCCAGGCTTCCTCTGGAAACACCATATATTTT.

Of note for this clone: One end of the junction does not line up with germline, which may come from a read error. J is TRBJ2-1 and V is TRBV7-9; possibly TRBD1 or TRBD2 for D (5 bases each). This CDR3 has 15 residues. Germline V gene lookup returns CDR1 SEHNR and CDR2 FQNEAQ (reference sequence). The CDR3 DNA follows: TGTGCCAGCACTTCTCCTCGGGGCCGGTACAATAAGCAGTTCTTC. Residues: CASTSPRGRYNKQFF.

The chain has TRBV28 and TRBJ1-6, with unresolved D. V lost 6 bases, J lost 10 bases, and 19 bases lay in between. Germline V gene sequence: CDR1 MDHEN, CDR2 SYDVKM. The CDR3 is 15 amino acids. In DNA form, the CDR3 reads TGTGCCAGCAGATCTGGGCCCTCCCTTTGGTCACCCCTCCACTTT. This sequence encodes CASRSGPSLWSPLHF. Full variable domain (missing parts from reference TRBV28 and TRBJ1-6): DVKVTQSSRYLVKRTGEKVFLECVQDMDHENMFWYRQDPGLGLRLIYFSYDVKMKEKGDIPEGYSVSREKKERFSLILESASTNQTSMYLCASRSGPSLWSPLHFGNGTRLTVT.

The genes are TRBV4-3 and TRBJ2-1; D is unresolved. CDR3 length equals 16 residues. Germline V gene sequence: CDR1 LGHNA, CDR2 YSLEER. The germline V and J ends were trimmed by 0 bases and 0 bases, with 9 bases remaining between them. Written as DNA, the CDR3 is TGCGCCAGCAGCCAAGAGGCCCTTGGCTCCTACAATGAGCAGTTCTTC. Encoded protein: CASSQEALGSYNEQFF.

This chain connects TRBV9 to TRBJ1-6; D possibly corresponds to TRBD1 (5 bases). The CDR3 is made up of 16 amino acids. The V end was cut by 3 bases, the J end by 0 bases, with 10 bases between. The germline V gene encodes CDR1 SGDLS and CDR2 YYNGEE. CDR3 nucleotide sequence: TGTGCCAGCAGCGACGGGGCTAGCTCCTATAATTCACCCCTCCACTTT. Protein product: CASSDGASSYNSPLHF.

The gene calls are TRBV28 and TRBJ2-2; TRBD1 or TRBD2 may be the D gene (6 bases each). The germline CDR1 and CDR2 sequences are MDHEN and SYDVKM. The CDR3 is made up of 14 amino acids. V was shortened by 6 bases and J by 4 bases, with 12 bases between the two germline ends. CDR3 residues: CASRLQGGTGELFF. The CDR3, as DNA: TGTGCCAGCAGGTTACAGGGAGGCACCGGGGAGCTGTTTTTT.

This clone was picked up one time. The chain links TRBV4-3 to TRBJ1-1; 9 nucleotides agree with TRBD1. CDR3 size: 14 residues. Germline trimming cut 4 bases from V and 0 bases from J; bases unmatched to any gene: 0. Germline V CDR1 and CDR2: LGHNA, YSLEER. This chain's CDR3 is CASSRDRVNTEAFF. CDR3 bases: TGCGCCAGCAGCCGGGACAGGGTGAACACTGAAGCTTTCTTT.

The chain joins TRBV7-3 to TRBJ2-2; the D call may be TRBD1 or TRBD2 (5 bases each). CDR3 size: 16 residues. Per germline, CDR1 SGHTA and CDR2 FQGTGA. V dropped 3 bases and J dropped 6 bases, with 17 bases sitting between them. CDR3 bases: TGTGCCAGCAGCTTGGGGACCTTGGGAGCGGCCGGGGAGCTGTTTTTT. It translates to CASSLGTLGAAGELFF.

The genes are TRBV6-6 and TRBJ1-6, with TRBD1 as a possible D gene (5 bases). V lost 0 bases and J lost 18, with 12 bases in between. The CDR3 is 12 amino acids. Germline loops: CDR1 MNHNY, CDR2 SVGAGI (reference sequence). The CDR3 protein is CASSYSGLQYHF. CDR3 DNA: TGTGCCAGCAGTTACTCGGGACTGCAATACCACTTT.

The chain employs TRBV5-1 and TRBJ1-1, with a weak D call TRBD1 (5 bases). Germline V gene lookup returns CDR1 SGHRS and CDR2 YFSETQ. The V end was cut by 4 bases, the J end by 0 bases, with 16 bases between. The CDR3 sequence is 16 residues long. The CDR3 DNA reads as TGCGCCAGCAGCCGGGAACCGGGACTGATGAACACTGAAGCTTTCTTT. Its translation is CASSREPGLMNTEAFF. Combining the CDR3 with reference TRBV5-1 and TRBJ1-1 gives the whole variable domain KAGVTQTPRYLIKTRGQQVTLSCSPISGHRSVSWYQQTPGQGLQFLFEYFSETQRNKGNFPGRFSGRQFSNSRSEMNVSTLELGDSALYLCASSREPGLMNTEAFFGQGTRLTVV.

This clone was seen just once. This sequence joins TRBV27 and TRBJ1-4, with 8 bases lining up with TRBD1. The CDR3 is 15 amino acids. Germline V gene lookup returns CDR1 MNHEY and CDR2 SMNVEV (reference sequence). V dropped 5 bases and J dropped 5; count of bases not matched to a gene: 7. The CDR3 is CASSHRQGLNEKLFF. CDR3 coding DNA: TGTGCCAGCAGTCACCGACAGGGGTTAAATGAAAAACTGTTTTTT.

V gene TRBV6-6 combines with J gene TRBJ1-5, with 7 bases lining up with TRBD1. With 5 bases clipped from V and 0 bases from J, the junction kept 7 bases outside the gene matches. Germline lookup yields CDR1 MNHNY and CDR2 SVGAGI (reference sequence). The length of the CDR3 is 16 residues. Written as DNA, the CDR3 is TGTGCCAGCAGTAGGGGGCAGATCCATAGCAATCAGCCCCAGCATTTT. Amino acids: CASSRGQIHSNQPQHF.

Concerning this clone: Other DNA variants within this sample encode the same CDR3. The chain couples TRBV7-9 to TRBJ1-1, with D tentatively TRBD1 (5 bases). The germline V and J ends were trimmed by 2 bases and 5 bases, with 9 bases remaining between them. The CDR3 contains 13 residues. Germline lookup yields CDR1 SEHNR and CDR2 FQNEAQ (reference sequence). CDR3 bases: TGTGCCAGCAGCTTACAGGGAGGTACTGAAGCTTTCTTT. Its translation is CASSLQGGTEAFF.

The chain couples TRBV6-5 to TRBJ2-7; tentatively, D is TRBD1 (6 bases). V dropped 2 bases and J dropped 2 bases, with 16 bases sitting between them. The germline V gene has CDR1 MNHEY and CDR2 SVGAGI. CDR3 length: 16 residues. CDR3 DNA sequence: TGTGCCAGCAGTTACACCTCGGACAGCCGAACCTACGAGCAGTACTTC. Translated, it gives CASSYTSDSRTYEQYF.

The chain combines TRBV19 with TRBJ1-6, with 7 bases that match TRBD1. Germline V gives CDR1 LNHDA, CDR2 SQIVND (reference sequence). The CDR3 has 16 amino acids. Germline trimming cut 4 bases from V and 8 bases from J; bases unmatched to any gene: 11. The CDR3 nucleotides are TGTGCCAGTAGTAGGTACAGGGGCTCCCCTTATTCACCCCTCCACTTT. Protein product: CASSRYRGSPYSPLHF.

J is TRBJ1-4 and V is TRBV28; maybe TRBD1 (6 bases). Trimming stripped 3 bases from V and 3 bases from J, with 14 bases between. The V gene's germline CDR1 is MDHEN and CDR2 SYDVKM. The CDR3 consists of 16 residues. This CDR3 reads CASSFLLGHSNEKLFF. The CDR3 DNA reads as TGTGCCAGCAGTTTTCTTCTGGGACACTCTAATGAAAAACTGTTTTTT.

This chain links TRBV5-8 with TRBJ1-3; D is unresolved. V lost 4 bases to trimming and J lost 2 bases, with 10 bases between them. This CDR3 region has 14 residues. Germline values: CDR1 SGHTS, CDR2 YDEGEE. The CDR3 reads CASSNGQPGNTIYF. The CDR3 bases are TGTGCCAGCAGCAACGGCCAACCTGGAAACACCATATATTTT.

The genes are TRBV7-9 and TRBJ2-2; D gene unclear. The CDR3 runs 16 residues. Germline loops: CDR1 SEHNR, CDR2 FQNEAQ (reference sequence). V lost 7 bases and J 3 bases, leaving 18 bases between the germline ends. For the CDR3, the DNA is TGTGCCAGCATCCCCTGGAAGGGTAGTTACACCGGGGAGCTGTTTTTT. As protein: CASIPWKGSYTGELFF.

This chain uses TRBV7-2 with TRBJ2-1; 7 nucleotides line up with TRBD2. CDR1 is SGHTA and CDR2 is FQGNSA in the germline V gene. The J segment lost 0 bases and the V segment lost 1 base, leaving 3 bases of the junction unmatched. There are 16 residues in the CDR3. The CDR3 loop reads CASSLGLAVSYNEQFF. Here the CDR3 DNA reads TGTGCCAGCAGCTTAGGCCTAGCGGTCTCCTACAATGAGCAGTTCTTC.

The count of this clone is one. The rearrangement uses TRBV6-5 and TRBJ2-7, with no clear D. V dropped 6 bases and J dropped 3 bases, with 12 bases sitting between them. The CDR3 runs 13 residues. The V gene's germline CDR1 is MNHEY and CDR2 SVGAGI. As DNA, the CDR3 is TGTGCCAGCAGGCTGAGCCCAGACTACGAGCAGTACGTC. It codes for CASRLSPDYEQYV.

A remark on this clone: It may be a read error: a sequence one base away is much more abundant. The chain recombines TRBV2 with TRBJ1-2; D is unresolved. This CDR3 spans 13 amino acids. Germline assignment: CDR1 SNHLY and CDR2 FYNNEI. V gave up 6 bases and J gave up 2 bases, with 10 bases separating them. Here the CDR3 reads CASSPDGNYGYTF. The CDR3 DNA reads TGTGCCAGCAGCCCGGACGGGAACTATGGCTACACCTTC.

The rearrangement links TRBV9 to TRBJ2-3, with TRBD2 matching over 10 bases. The CDR3 runs to 16 residues. V trimming: 2 bases; J trimming: 2 bases; junction bases outside the gene matches: 5. The germline gives CDR1 SGDLS, CDR2 YYNGEE. The CDR3 spells CASSVSGRPDTDTQYF. DNA of the CDR3: TGTGCCAGCAGCGTTAGCGGGAGGCCCGACACAGATACGCAGTATTTT.

V and J are TRBV7-2 and TRBJ2-7; D remains unclear. The CDR3 length is 13 residues. The germline gives CDR1 SGHTA, CDR2 FQGNSA. Trimming took 5 bases from V and 4 from J, leaving 12 bases between them. The CDR3 here is CASSTSRQYEQYF. The CDR3 nucleotides read TGTGCCAGCAGCACCTCCCGGCAGTACGAGCAGTACTTC.

This rearrangement joins TRBV6-5 to TRBJ1-2; D unclear. V shed 7 bases and J shed 4 bases, with 10 bases lying between them. The CDR3 is 12 residues long. The V gene's germline CDR1 is MNHEY and CDR2 SVGAGI. The CDR3 reads CASNPIAYGYTF. The DNA for the CDR3 is TGTGCCAGCAACCCCATTGCCTATGGCTACACCTTC.

This clone was observed a single time. The chain employs TRBV11-3 and TRBJ2-1, with TRBD2 matching 10 bases. The germline V gene has CDR1 SGHNT and CDR2 YENEEA. The CDR3 is made up of 16 amino acids. V dropped 5 bases and J dropped 6; count of bases not matched to a gene: 10. The CDR3 DNA sequence: TGTGCCAGCAGCCTATCTAGCGGGAGTGGGTCCAATGAGCAGTTCTTC. This codes for CASSLSSGSGSNEQFF. The full variable domain, its missing parts supplied by reference TRBV11-3 and TRBJ2-1, is EAGVVQSPRYKIIEKKQPVAFWCNPISGHNTLYWYLQNLGQGPELLIRYENEEAVDDSQLPKDRFSAERLKGVDSTLKIQPAELGDSAVYLCASSLSSGSGSNEQFFGPGTRLTVL.

V usage is TRBV2 and J usage is TRBJ2-2; D is unresolved. The germline V gene has CDR1 SNHLY and CDR2 FYNNEI. Trimming shortened V by 6 bases and J by 5 bases, and 10 bases separated the two germline ends. The CDR3 totals 13 residues. The CDR3 DNA sequence: TGTGCCAGCAGAACGATCGAAACCGGGGAGCTGTTTTTT. It specifies CASRTIETGELFF. The full variable domain, with the rest looked up from reference TRBV2 and TRBJ2-2, is EPEVTQTPSHQVTQMGQEVILRCVPISNHLYFYWYRQILGQKVEFLVSFYNNEISEKSEIFDDQFSVERPDGSNFTLKIRSTKLEDSAMYFCASRTIETGELFFGEGSRLTVL.